This is a list of T cell receptor beta chains from one sample in a study of technical replicates of blood from a few donors. Clones were sequenced by immunoSEQ multiplex PCR, and TCRdb holds only the in-frame ones, with some missing. The sample includes 100,000 or so clones, around 96% of them seen just once. Sequenced sample: T cells isolated from PBMCs. The source of these receptors is a human donor in good health. The CDR3 runs from the conserved cysteine through the conserved F or W. A D gene is named only where the DNA matches it firmly. Clone size is shown for a subset of rows, as once, few, many or a class of expanded clone.

>.|TRBJ1-5|.|TRBV10-3
CAISDGGDDQPQHF
TGTGCCATCAGTGATGGAGGTGATGATCAGCCCCAGCATTTT
>.|TRBJ1-1|.|TRBV9
CASSIRGATEAFF
TGTGCCAGCAGCATCCGAGGAGCCACTGAAGCTTTCTTT
>.|TRBJ2-7|.|TRBV25-1
CASSDRERSYEQYF
TGTGCCAGCAGTGACCGGGAGCGATCCTACGAGCAGTACTTC
>.|TRBJ2-7|.|TRBV28
CASSIRGQHYEQYF
TGTGCCAGCAGTATCAGGGGCCAGCACTACGAGCAGTACTTC
>.|TRBJ2-2|.|TRBV19
CASSTQGPNTGELFF
TGTGCCAGTAGTACCCAGGGGCCGAACACCGGGGAGCTGTTTTTT
>TRBD2|TRBJ2-7|.|TRBV19
CASSIVSGRMKYEQYF
TGTGCCAGTAGTATTGTTAGCGGGAGGATGAAATACGAGCAGTACTTC
>TRBD2|TRBJ2-7|.|TRBV4-3
CASSQSGGYEQYF
TGCGCCAGCAGCCAGTCGGGAGGGTACGAGCAGTACTTC
>.|TRBJ2-7|.|TRBV28
CASSPPNGGQYF
TGTGCCAGCAGTCCCCCAAACGGGGGGCAGTACTTC
>.|TRBJ1-1|few|TRBV2
CASIASEAFF
TGTGCCAGCATAGCCTCTGAAGCTTTCTTT
>.|TRBJ2-7|.|TRBV11-2
CASSLGREVDEQYF
TGTGCCAGCAGCTTGGGGCGGGAAGTCGACGAGCAGTACTTC
>.|TRBJ1-2|.|TRBV9
CASSVQPDSIGYTF
TGTGCCAGCAGCGTACAGCCGGACTCAATAGGCTACACCTTC
>.|TRBJ2-3|.|TRBV5-6
CASSLELVGTDTQYF
TGTGCCAGCAGCTTGGAACTAGTCGGCACAGATACGCAGTATTTT
>TRBD2|TRBJ2-1|.|TRBV5-4
CASTPGWTSGHDEQFF
TGTGCCAGCACCCCGGGGTGGACTAGCGGTCATGATGAGCAGTTCTTC
>.|TRBJ1-3|.|TRBV7-2
CASSLVGKSGIYF
TGTGCCAGCAGCTTAGTCGGGAAGTCGGGCATATATTTT
>TRBD1|TRBJ1-3|.|TRBV7-8
CASSPGTGANTIYF
TGTGCCAGCAGCCCCGGGACAGGGGCCAACACCATATATTTT
>.|TRBJ2-7|.|TRBV11-3
CAILLGGGAPNEQYF
TGTGCCATTCTCCTTGGAGGCGGAGCGCCCAACGAGCAGTACTTC
>.|TRBJ2-6|.|TRBV27
CASSIRASLRANVLTF
TGTGCCAGCAGTATCAGGGCCTCCTTAAGGGCCAACGTCCTGACTTTC
>TRBD1|TRBJ2-7|.|TRBV15
CATSRDRGREEQYF
TGTGCCACCAGCAGAGACAGGGGGCGCGAAGAGCAGTACTTC
>.|TRBJ2-7|.|TRBV14
CASSQDRTYEQYF
TGTGCCAGCAGCCAAGACCGGACTTACGAGCAGTACTTC
>.|TRBJ1-3|once|TRBV5-6
CASSFQGLSGNTIYF
TGTGCCAGCAGCTTCCAGGGACTCTCTGGAAACACCATATATTTT
>TRBD2|TRBJ2-2|.|TRBV5-4
CASSLASGRLTGELFF
TGTGCCAGCAGCTTGGCTAGCGGGAGGCTAACCGGGGAGCTGTTTTTT
>.|TRBJ2-1|.|TRBV7-9
CASSSPELPRGGEQFF
TGTGCCAGCAGCTCCCCAGAACTACCCCGAGGGGGTGAGCAGTTCTTC
>.|TRBJ2-3|.|TRBV6-5
CASRQGGLDTQYF
TGTGCCAGCAGGCAAGGAGGTTTGGATACGCAGTATTTT
>TRBD2|TRBJ2-1|.|TRBV12-5
CASGLSLAGSSYNEQFF
TGTGCTAGTGGTTTGTCCCTAGCGGGAAGCTCCTACAATGAGCAGTTCTTC
>TRBD1|TRBJ1-1|.|TRBV11-3
CASSLGQGYGNTEAFF
TGTGCCAGCAGCTTGGGACAGGGGTACGGAAACACTGAAGCTTTCTTT
>TRBD2|TRBJ2-7|.|TRBV27
CASSALNSGSEQYF
TGTGCCAGCAGTGCGCTAAATAGCGGGAGCGAGCAGTACTTC
>.|TRBJ1-1|.|TRBV9
CASSATTGYAFF
TGTGCCAGCAGCGCTACAACAGGGTATGCTTTCTTT
>TRBD2|TRBJ2-1|.|TRBV10-3
CAISENPAGLNEQFF
TGTGCCATCAGTGAAAACCCAGCGGGACTCAATGAGCAGTTCTTC
>.|TRBJ2-7|.|TRBV6-6
CASSYGHSSYEQYF
TGTGCCAGCAGTTACGGTCATAGCTCCTACGAGCAGTACTTC
>.|TRBJ2-2|.|TRBV4-1
CASSQDPPDTTGELFF
TGCGCCAGCAGCCAAGATCCCCCGGACACCACCGGGGAGCTGTTTTTT
>.|TRBJ2-1|.|TRBV4-3
CASSIFRREGENEQFF
TGCGCCAGCAGTATTTTCCGGCGGGAAGGAGAGAATGAGCAGTTCTTC
>.|TRBJ2-5|.|TRBV19
CASSIMGSQETQYF
TGTGCCAGTAGTATAATGGGCAGCCAAGAGACCCAGTACTTC
>TRBD2|TRBJ2-1|once|TRBV10-2
CASSESIRLAGTEEQFF
TGCGCCAGCAGTGAGTCGATACGACTAGCGGGAACTGAGGAGCAGTTCTTC
>TRBD1|TRBJ2-7|.|TRBV9
CASSPTQDRAGQYF
TGTGCCAGCAGCCCCACCCAGGACAGGGCAGGGCAGTACTTC
>.|TRBJ1-2|.|TRBV2
CASSSSGAANYGYTF
TGTGCCAGCAGTTCATCGGGAGCCGCTAACTATGGCTACACCTTC
>.|TRBJ1-1|few|TRBV9
CASSVEGGAEAFF
TGTGCCAGCAGCGTAGAGGGGGGGGCTGAAGCTTTCTTT
>.|TRBJ2-7|.|TRBV5-5
CASSLRLETDEQYF
TGTGCCAGCAGCTTGCGTCTAGAGACCGACGAGCAGTACTTC